What follows are 24 T cell receptor beta chains derived from one specimen sequenced in a study of T cells in narcolepsy. This table comes from immunoSEQ multiplex PCR, and its TCRdb copy is limited to in-frame clones, with some not included. The sample holds tens of thousands of clones, around 78% seen once. Sequencing used CD45RA- memory CD4+ T cells from PBMCs. These receptors were taken from a human donor with narcolepsy.

V usage is TRBV6-5 and J usage is TRBJ2-1; D gene unclear. This CDR3 region has 16 residues. Germline loops: CDR1 MNHEY, CDR2 SVGAGI. The ends were cut back, 2 bases at V and 0 bases at J, with 11 bases in the middle. The CDR3 spells CASSYDSRTSYNEQFF. The CDR3 DNA reads as TGTGCCAGCAGTTACGACTCCCGGACCTCCTACAATGAGCAGTTCTTC.

The gene calls are TRBV19 and TRBJ2-3, with D unclear. V lost 0 bases and J 6 bases, leaving 7 bases between the germline ends. The CDR3 extends over 13 amino acids. Germline V gene lookup returns CDR1 LNHDA and CDR2 SQIVND (reference sequence). The DNA of the CDR3 is TGTGCCAGTAGTATAGATCGATGGGATACGCAGTATTTT. Translating gives CASSIDRWDTQYF. Combining the CDR3 with reference TRBV19 and TRBJ2-3 gives the whole variable domain DGGITQSPKYLFRKEGQNVTLSCEQNLNHDAMYWYRQDPGQGLRLIYYSQIVNDFQKGDIAEGYSVSREKKESFPLTVTSAQKNPTAFYLCASSIDRWDTQYFGPGTRLTVL.

The gene calls are TRBV7-9 and TRBJ2-3; 8 positions agree with TRBD2. This CDR3 contains 16 residues. In germline, CDR1 is SEHNR, CDR2 FQNEAQ (reference sequence). The junction had 6 bases not matched to a gene; V was cut back by 1 base and J by 3 bases. CDR3 nucleotide sequence: TGTGCCAGCAGCTTAGGAGCAGCGGGAGAAACAGATACGCAGTATTTT. Residues: CASSLGAAGETDTQYF.

This chain's CDR3 is CASSPGTGISYEQYF. As DNA, the CDR3 is TGCGCCAGCAGCCCCGGGACGGGTATCTCCTACGAGCAGTACTTC. This chain joins TRBV5-1 and TRBJ2-5; perhaps D is TRBD1 or TRBD2 (5 bases each). The end of the DNA aligns better with TRBJ2-7, so the J call may be wrong. CDR3 length: 15 amino acids. Germline CDR1 is SGHRS and CDR2 is YFSETQ.

The rearrangement uses TRBV11-2 and TRBJ1-2; D gene unclear. V shed 1 base and J shed 4 bases, with 7 bases lying between them. CDR1 is SGHAT, CDR2 FQNNGV, per germline. The CDR3 has 13 amino acids. The CDR3 DNA reads as TGTGCCAGCAGCTTAGGAGGGATCTATGGCTACACCTTC. As protein: CASSLGGIYGYTF.

CDR3 residues: CASSREGTTGELFF. Here the CDR3 DNA reads TGCGCCAGCAGCCGAGAGGGGACCACCGGGGAGCTGTTTTTT. The gene calls are TRBV5-1 and TRBJ2-2; D tentatively fits TRBD1 or TRBD2 (5 bases each). The V end was cut by 4 bases, the J end by 4 bases, with 11 bases between. Looked up from germline, CDR1 is SGHRS and CDR2 is YFSETQ. CDR3 length: 14 residues.

The V and J genes are TRBV5-4 and TRBJ2-4, with 7 bases identical to TRBD1. Germline V gene lookup returns CDR1 SGHNT and CDR2 YYREEE (reference sequence). Trimming at V came to 3 bases and at J to 1 base, leaving 10 bases not matched to a gene. CDR3 length equals 17 residues. For the CDR3, the DNA is TGTGCCAGCAGCTCCACTAAGACAGGGTCTGCCAAAAACATTCAGTACTTC. Its protein is CASSSTKTGSAKNIQYF. Based on the CDR3 plus reference TRBV5-4 and TRBJ2-4, the full variable domain is ETGVTQSPTHLIKTRGQQVTLRCSSQSGHNTVSWYQQALGQGPQFIFQYYREEENGRGNFPPRFSGLQFPNYSSELNVNALELDDSALYLCASSSTKTGSAKNIQYFGAGTRLSVL.

This sequence joins TRBV4-2 and TRBJ1-3, with a tentative D call TRBD1 (5 bases). Germline V gene lookup returns CDR1 LGHNA and CDR2 YNFKEQ. The CDR3 spans 15 residues. The V end lost 0 bases, the J end lost 4 bases, and 10 bases lay between the germline ends. The CDR3 nucleotides are TGTGCCAGCAGCCAAGAGGGCAGGGAGGGAAACACCATATATTTT. Encoded protein: CASSQEGREGNTIYF.

The chain joins TRBV7-3 to TRBJ1-2; tentatively, D is TRBD1 (5 bases). Trimming stripped 2 bases from V and 4 bases from J, with 14 bases between. The germline CDR1 and CDR2 sequences are SGHTA and FQGTGA. The CDR3 is 15 residues long. The CDR3 nucleotides are TGTGCCAGCAGCTTAGATAGGGGTTCGCCCTATGGCTACACCTTC. Translation: CASSLDRGSPYGYTF.

This chain joins TRBV27 and TRBJ2-7, with a possible D match to TRBD1 (6 bases). V was shortened by 6 bases and J by 3 bases, with 12 bases between the two germline ends. Germline loops: CDR1 MNHEY, CDR2 SMNVEV (reference sequence). The CDR3 loop spans 13 amino acids. CDR3 sequence reads: CASRRGSNYEQYF. CDR3 coding DNA: TGTGCCAGCAGGAGGGGGAGTAACTACGAGCAGTACTTC.

CDR3 DNA: TGTGCCAGTAGAGCCTTTGAAGAAAAACTGTTTTTT. This codes for CASRAFEEKLFF. The rearrangement links TRBV19 to TRBJ1-4; D gene uncertain. CDR1 and CDR2 (germline): LNHDA, SQIVND (reference sequence). This CDR3 region has 12 residues. Trimming stripped 6 bases from V and 8 bases from J, with 10 bases between.

This chain uses TRBV6-5 with TRBJ2-3; either TRBD1 or TRBD2 may supply D (5 bases each). From germline, CDR1 is MNHEY and CDR2 SVGAGI. V lost 3 bases to trimming and J lost 8 bases, with 15 bases between them. This CDR3 spans 14 amino acids. CDR3 amino acids: CASSYGGLVGTQYF. DNA of the CDR3: TGTGCCAGCAGTTATGGGGGTTTAGTCGGTACGCAGTATTTT.

This chain connects TRBV7-8 to TRBJ2-7, with a tentative D call TRBD2 (6 bases). With 0 bases removed from V and 4 bases from J, the gap between germline ends came to 13 bases. The CDR3 runs to 15 residues. Germline CDR1 and CDR2: SGHVS and FQNEAQ. The DNA for the CDR3 is TGTGCCAGCAGCTTAGCGGCTAGGGACTCGTACGAGCAGTACTTC. Protein product: CASSLAARDSYEQYF.

The V call is TRBV6-6, the J call TRBJ1-2, with 8 bases matching TRBD1. The CDR3 spans 16 residues. Germline CDR1 and CDR2: MNHNY and SVGAGI (reference sequence). V dropped 2 bases and J dropped 0; count of bases not matched to a gene: 5. The CDR3 protein is CASSYHGQGPNYGYTF. The DNA for the CDR3 is TGTGCCAGCAGTTACCATGGACAGGGCCCTAACTATGGCTACACCTTC.

This rearrangement joins TRBV29-1 to TRBJ2-2; 8 positions match TRBD2. V was pared by 4 bases and J by 0 bases, with 10 bases of the junction left unmatched. The CDR3 is 17 residues long. From germline, CDR1 is SQVTM and CDR2 ANQGSEA. In nucleotides, the CDR3 is TGCAGCGTTGTAAACCCTACGGGGGGGCCGAACACCGGGGAGCTGTTTTTT. Translation: CSVVNPTGGPNTGELFF.

The J gene is TRBJ2-3, the V gene TRBV6-5; D remains unclear. Trimming left V 6 bases short and J 5 bases short, with 6 bases between. CDR1 and CDR2 from the germline V gene are MNHEY and SVGAGI. The CDR3 runs 11 residues. CDR3 residues: CASRALDTQYF. The CDR3 coding sequence is TGTGCCAGCAGAGCATTAGATACGCAGTATTTT.

This chain links TRBV7-9 with TRBJ1-1; weak D call: TRBD1 (6 bases). V gave up 4 bases and J gave up 0 bases, with 15 bases separating them. CDR1 and CDR2 from the germline V gene are SEHNR and FQNEAQ (reference sequence). This CDR3 spans 16 amino acids. Written as DNA, the CDR3 is TGTGCCAGCAGCTCCCCCCGGGGGCGGATGAACACTGAAGCTTTCTTT. Its protein product is CASSSPRGRMNTEAFF.

The chain combines TRBV29-1 with TRBJ1-2; D gene uncertain. V gave up 4 bases and J gave up 0 bases, with 9 bases separating them. This CDR3 contains 13 residues. Per the germline V gene, CDR1 is SQVTM and CDR2 is ANQGSEA. The CDR3 DNA reads TGCAGCGTTGGGCAGTCTGCTAACTATGGCTACACCTTC. Translating gives CSVGQSANYGYTF.

The chain employs TRBV15 and TRBJ2-5; D gene unclear. In germline, CDR1 is LNHNV, CDR2 YYDKDF (reference sequence). Trimming removed 0 bases at V and 5 bases at J, with 10 bases between. The CDR3 is 14 amino acids. DNA of the CDR3: TGTGCCACCAGCAGAGATACGGCTGTCGAGACCCAGTACTTC. Translation: CATSRDTAVETQYF.

The rearrangement joins TRBV6-5 to TRBJ2-1, with D tentatively TRBD2 (6 bases). The germline V gene encodes CDR1 MNHEY and CDR2 SVGAGI. CDR3 length: 15 residues. The V end lost 4 bases, the J end lost 8 bases, and 18 bases lay between the germline ends. The CDR3 is CASSSPGVGKHEQFF. CDR3 bases: TGTGCCAGCAGTTCACCGGGGGTCGGAAAACATGAGCAGTTCTTC.

The CDR3: CASSSLSPGQGKDGYTF. The DNA for the CDR3 is TGTGCCAGCAGCTCACTCTCACCGGGACAGGGGAAAGATGGCTACACCTTC. The rearrangement joins TRBV5-5 to TRBJ1-2; the match to TRBD1 covers 10 bases. The CDR3 sequence is 17 residues long. CDR1 is SGHKS and CDR2 is YYEKEE in the germline V gene (reference sequence). Trimming removed 3 bases from V and 6 bases from J; junction bases left unmatched: 14.

This chain links TRBV7-9 with TRBJ2-7; 8 nucleotides agree with TRBD2. Losses at the gene ends were 3 bases for V and 1 base for J; bases not matched to a gene: 2. CDR1 and CDR2 from the germline V gene are SEHNR and FQNEAQ (reference sequence). This CDR3 has 14 amino acids. The CDR3 bases are TGTGCCAGCAGCTTTAGCGGGGAATCCTACGAGCAGTACTTC. Protein product: CASSFSGESYEQYF.

About this clone itself: At the DNA level, this CDR3 is encoded by other sequences in the same sample as well. The chain recombines TRBV5-6 with TRBJ2-5; 9 nucleotides match TRBD1. Germline loops: CDR1 SGHDT, CDR2 YYEEEE. After removal of 3 bases from V and 0 bases from J, the junction contained 3 bases not matched to a gene. The CDR3 is made up of 15 amino acids. The CDR3 spells CASSWTGANQETQYF. The CDR3 DNA reads TGTGCCAGCAGCTGGACAGGGGCTAACCAAGAGACCCAGTACTTC.

This chain joins TRBV5-1 and TRBJ2-5, with D perhaps matching TRBD1 (5 bases). With the DNA end fitting TRBJ2-7 better, the J assignment may be wrong. From germline, CDR1 is SGHRS and CDR2 YFSETQ. The CDR3 contains 15 residues. The DNA for the CDR3 is TGCGCCAGCAACACAGGTTCTGGGGACTCCTACGAGCAGTACTTC. Translated: CASNTGSGDSYEQYF.